The T cell receptor beta chain under discussion was sequenced for a study of blood T cell repertoires in COVID-19. For the study at large: Whether acute or convalescent, the COVID-19 samples came from the United States, Italy and Spain. Nucleic acid was either cDNA or gDNA, and it came from T cells, B-cell-depleted T cells, or PBMCs.

In the study's own analysis: Nucleated cell counts were estimated from reference gene primer amplification. Measured with immunoSEQ multiplex PCR; TCRdb has only the in-frame clones, and not every one. The V and J calls and clone size are taken from that table; D and trimming were inferred from the DNA. The sample shows tens of thousands of clones, approximately 83% of them seen only once. The V gene lost 5 bases and the J gene lost 5 bases, with 13 bases spanning the gap. This CDR3 has 15 residues. Per germline, CDR1 SGHTA and CDR2 FQGNSA. The receptor was derived from a man between 65 and 85 years old with acute or convalescent COVID-19. The sequencing input was peripheral blood. The chain recombines TRBV7-2 with TRBJ1-6; TRBD1 might be the D (5 bases). This CDR3 is CASSLRQPDNSPLHF. As DNA, the CDR3 is TGTGCCAGCAGCCTCCGACAGCCCGATAATTCACCCCTCCACTTT.